The present T cell receptor (beta chain) was sequenced within a study of T cell responses to AZD1222 COVID-19 vaccine. Study-wide findings and caveats: Repertoire sampling was restricted to post-peak T cell response timepoints. Mapped onto spike, vaccine-associated CD4 TCRs spanned it and were dominant at 160-218 and 743-854. In a largely white British group with more females than males, clonal diversity was possibly underestimated. Among those given AZD1222, only 5 to 7 were seropositive at baseline.

Germline CDR1 reads ENHRY; CDR2 reads SYGVKD. Unmatched junction bases numbered 6, after V lost 10 bases and J lost 0 bases. This CDR3 region has 14 residues. A word on this clone: The antigen is not known.

Method: immunoSEQ multiplex PCR; TCRdb's copy keeps in-frame clones and lacks some. The data show some 110,000 clones, with around 81% seen just once and approximately 10% held by the top ten. This receptor was identified in an adult in good health. The rearrangement uses TRBV10-3 and TRBJ2-1; 7 bases agree with TRBD2. This specimen consisted of peripheral blood, obtained on day 0 of AZD1222 vaccination. CDR3 DNA: TGTGCCACTACCGGGGGGTACTCCTACAATGAGCAGTTCTTC. This encodes CATTGGYSYNEQFF.